These 29 T cell receptor beta chains originate from one sample sequenced in a study of blood T cell repertoires in COVID-19. Profiling relied on immunoSEQ multiplex PCR, and the TCRdb table lists in-frame clones only, not all of them. Of 84,000 or so clones in the sample, around 88% were seen once. Sequenced: peripheral blood. The receptors were gathered from a man between 60 and 75 years old with acute or convalescent COVID-19.

Only a few counts were recorded for this clone. V usage is TRBV3-1 (or the pseudogene TRBV3-2) and J usage is TRBJ1-3; TRBD1 is a possible D gene (5 bases). Germline loops: CDR1 LGHDT, CDR2 YNNKEL (reference sequence). This CDR3 comprises 17 residues. The V and J ends lost 2 bases and 0 bases respectively, with 14 bases between them. This CDR3 is CASSQFPGRASGNTIYF. In DNA form, the CDR3 reads TGTGCCAGCAGCCAATTCCCCGGCAGGGCCTCTGGAAACACCATATATTTT.

This clone appeared a single time. The chain recombines TRBV19 with TRBJ1-4, with a weak D call TRBD1 (5 bases). The CDR3 is 14 residues long. V shed 7 bases and J shed 8 bases, with 17 bases lying between them. Germline-derived CDR1 and CDR2 are LNHDA and SQIVND (reference sequence). CDR3 residues: CASTTFFSGEKLFF. CDR3 bases: TGTGCCAGTACCACGTTTTTCTCAGGGGAAAAACTGTTTTTT.

V is TRBV2 and J is TRBJ1-6; D is possibly TRBD1 (6 bases). Germline-derived CDR1 and CDR2 are SNHLY and FYNNEI. The CDR3 spans 15 residues. Trimming took off 5 bases at V and 3 bases at J, with 11 bases between the two ends. The CDR3 reads CASSFDRSYNSPLHF. In DNA form, the CDR3 reads TGTGCCAGCAGTTTTGACAGGAGCTATAATTCACCCCTCCACTTT.

This chain joins TRBV5-1 and TRBJ1-2; D not resolved. The CDR3 is 12 residues long. Trimming took off 4 bases at V and 7 bases at J, with 11 bases between the two ends. Germline V gives CDR1 SGHRS, CDR2 YFSETQ. The CDR3 sequence: CASSPGSAGYTF. CDR3 in DNA: TGCGCCAGCAGCCCCGGGAGTGCTGGCTACACCTTC.

The rearrangement joins TRBV5-8 to TRBJ1-2; D not resolved. Per germline, CDR1 SGHTS and CDR2 YDEGEE. Deletions cut 1 base from V and 5 bases from J, with 15 bases between. There are 15 residues in the CDR3. CDR3 residues: CASSLRVSVIYGYTF. The CDR3 DNA sequence: TGTGCCAGCAGCTTGCGAGTTTCGGTGATATATGGCTACACCTTC.

CDR3 sequence (DNA): TGTGCCATCAGTGAGACAGGGGTTTCGGATGGCTACACCTTC. Protein sequence: CAISETGVSDGYTF. J is TRBJ1-2 and V is TRBV10-3; 7 nucleotides agree with TRBD1. CDR1 is ENHRY, CDR2 SYGVKD, per germline. With 2 bases clipped from V and 6 bases from J, the junction kept 6 bases outside the gene matches. This CDR3 has 14 residues.

The chain combines TRBV4-3 with TRBJ1-4, with no clear D. The CDR3 sequence is 14 residues long. Deletions cut 3 bases from V and 0 bases from J, with 5 bases between. Germline V CDR1 and CDR2: LGHNA, YSLEER. The CDR3 DNA is TGCGCCAGCAGCCAGGGAGCAACTAATGAAAAACTGTTTTTT. Translation gives CASSQGATNEKLFF.

V and J are TRBV9 and TRBJ1-1; 7 nucleotides line up with TRBD1. V lost 3 bases to trimming and J lost 2 bases; unmatched junction nucleotides: 4. This CDR3 contains 14 residues. Germline values: CDR1 SGDLS, CDR2 YYNGEE. The CDR3 bases are TGTGCCAGCAGCGCAGGGGGTGCAAACACTGAAGCTTTCTTT. This codes for CASSAGGANTEAFF.

The V and J genes are TRBV19 and TRBJ2-7, with TRBD1 matching 9 bases. Germline CDR1 reads LNHDA; CDR2 reads SQIVND (reference sequence). The CDR3 totals 15 residues. V shed 4 bases, J shed 1 base, and the junction held 5 bases outside the gene matches. The chain's CDR3 is CASSRAGQGSYEQYF. For the CDR3, the DNA is TGTGCCAGTAGTAGAGCCGGACAGGGGTCCTACGAGCAGTACTTC.

This clone appeared once. The gene calls are TRBV7-6 and TRBJ2-7; tentative D call: TRBD1 (6 bases). The CDR3 sequence is 15 residues long. Germline CDR1 is SGHVS and CDR2 is FNYEAQ. Trimming removed 4 bases at V and 1 base at J, with 14 bases between. DNA of the CDR3: TGTGCCAGCAGCTCGGGCCGGGACAAGTCCTACGAGCAGTACTTC. Its protein product is CASSSGRDKSYEQYF.

The gene calls are TRBV20-1 and TRBJ1-2, with D possibly matching TRBD1 (5 bases). V gave up 3 bases and J gave up 1 base, with 12 bases separating them. The germline V gene encodes CDR1 DFQATT and CDR2 SNEGSKA (reference sequence). The CDR3 covers 14 residues. The CDR3 region has the DNA TGCAGTGCTAGTGGGGCAAGCCTTAACTATGGCTACACCTTC. Translation gives CSASGASLNYGYTF.

The chain uses TRBV3-1 (or the pseudogene TRBV3-2) and TRBJ2-3, with 9 positions matching TRBD2. Germline V CDR1 and CDR2: LGHDT, YNNKEL (reference sequence). The J segment lost 3 bases and the V segment lost 5 bases, leaving 3 bases of the junction unmatched. The CDR3 totals 14 residues. CDR3 in amino acids: CASSSGLATDTQYF. CDR3 in DNA: TGTGCCAGCAGCTCAGGACTAGCGACAGATACGCAGTATTTT.

V and J are TRBV19 and TRBJ1-2, with 7 positions matching TRBD1. Germline CDR1 is LNHDA and CDR2 is SQIVND (reference sequence). CDR3 length: 15 residues. V trimming: 5 bases; J trimming: 1 base; junction bases outside the gene matches: 7. The CDR3 loop is CASSGPGQLNYGYTF. CDR3 nucleotide sequence: TGTGCCAGTAGTGGACCGGGACAGCTTAACTATGGCTACACCTTC. Full variable domain (rest looked up from reference TRBV19 and TRBJ1-2): DGGITQSPKYLFRKEGQNVTLSCEQNLNHDAMYWYRQDPGQGLRLIYYSQIVNDFQKGDIAEGYSVSREKKESFPLTVTSAQKNPTAFYLCASSGPGQLNYGYTFGSGTRLTVV.

The chain's CDR3 is CASSPGNTEAFF. The CDR3 DNA is TGCGCCAGCAGCCCAGGGAACACTGAAGCTTTCTTT. The chain joins TRBV5-1 to TRBJ1-1; D is ambiguous. Deletions cut 4 bases from V and 1 base from J, with 5 bases between. Germline CDR1 SGHRS, CDR2 YFSETQ. CDR3 length: 12 amino acids.

This chain uses TRBV3-1 (or the pseudogene TRBV3-2) with TRBJ1-1; D is possibly TRBD1 (5 bases). V lost 1 base and J 5 bases, leaving 14 bases between the germline ends. CDR3 size: 15 residues. Germline CDR1 and CDR2: LGHDT and YNNKEL (reference sequence). CDR3 nucleotides: TGTGCCAGCAGCCAAGCTCCGGGGGTACGGACTGAAGCTTTCTTT. It codes for CASSQAPGVRTEAFF.

In DNA, the CDR3 is TGCGCCAGCAGTGTAGAACAGGGTGGCACTGAAGCTTTCTTT. This gives the protein CASSVEQGGTEAFF. The chain recombines TRBV10-2 with TRBJ1-1, with D perhaps matching TRBD1 (6 bases). Trimming took off 4 bases at V and 4 bases at J, with 13 bases between the two ends. The CDR3 runs 14 residues. Germline values: CDR1 WSHSY, CDR2 SAAADI.

CDR3 sequence reads: CASSHRGGGQYF. Written as DNA, the CDR3 is TGTGCCAGCAGTCACAGGGGTGGAGGGCAGTACTTC. The chain has TRBV14 and TRBJ2-7, with 7 bases matching TRBD1. This CDR3 spans 12 amino acids. V lost 6 bases and J lost 9; bases outside the gene matches: 8. CDR1 SGHDN and CDR2 FVKESK come from the germline V gene.

This clone was detected only a few times. This chain links TRBV18 with TRBJ1-3; no firm D call. This CDR3 region has 15 residues. V was trimmed by 3 bases and J by 0 bases, leaving 9 bases between them. Germline V gene lookup returns CDR1 KGHSH and CDR2 LQKENI. The DNA for the CDR3 is TGTGCCAGCTCACCTGACATCAACTCTGGAAACACCATATATTTT. Residues: CASSPDINSGNTIYF.

DNA of the CDR3: TGTGCCAGCAGCTTAGCAGGGACAGGGAACACTGAAGCTTTCTTT. Encoded protein: CASSLAGTGNTEAFF. J is TRBJ1-1 and V is TRBV7-2, with TRBD1 matching over 8 bases. The CDR3 contains 15 residues. Germline-derived CDR1 and CDR2 are SGHTA and FQGNSA. J lost 1 base, V lost 0 bases, and 1 base had no gene match.

This clone was seen more than once but under ten times. The V call is TRBV3-1 (or the pseudogene TRBV3-2), the J call TRBJ2-7; a weak D match, TRBD1 (5 bases). The V end was cut by 1 base, the J end by 0 bases, with 7 bases between. From germline, CDR1 is LGHDT and CDR2 YNNKEL (reference sequence). The CDR3 covers 14 residues. CDR3 DNA sequence: TGTGCCAGCAGCCAAGGGCAGGGCTCCTACGAGCAGTACTTC. Encoded protein: CASSQGQGSYEQYF.

The chain links TRBV3-1 (or the pseudogene TRBV3-2) to TRBJ1-2; D may be TRBD1 (5 bases). The V gene lost 0 bases and the J gene lost 1 base, with 12 bases spanning the gap. The CDR3 covers 16 residues. CDR1 and CDR2 from the germline V gene are LGHDT and YNNKEL (reference sequence). The CDR3 loop reads CASSQERGLHNYGYTF. The CDR3 DNA reads as TGTGCCAGCAGCCAAGAAAGGGGACTTCATAACTATGGCTACACCTTC.

DNA of the CDR3: TGTGCCAGCAGCTTAGAAGCTCAAGCGGGGGCCTACAATGAGCAGTTCTTC. Amino acids: CASSLEAQAGAYNEQFF. The rearrangement joins TRBV7-6 to TRBJ2-1; 8 bases fit TRBD2. After removal of 1 base from V and 2 bases from J, the junction contained 7 bases not matched to a gene. Germline values: CDR1 SGHVS, CDR2 FNYEAQ. CDR3 size: 17 residues.

This clone was detected a few times. V and J are TRBV30 and TRBJ1-4; tentative D call: TRBD1 (6 bases). Looked up from germline, CDR1 is GTSNPN and CDR2 is SVGIG (reference sequence). Trimming pared 5 bases from V and 5 bases from J, leaving 18 bases between. This CDR3 comprises 15 residues. CDR3 sequence reads: CAWASGQQLNEKLFF. For the CDR3, the DNA is TGTGCCTGGGCCTCTGGACAGCAGCTAAATGAAAAACTGTTTTTT. Combining the CDR3 with reference TRBV30 and TRBJ1-4 gives the whole variable domain SQTIHQWPATLVQPVGSPLSLECTVEGTSNPNLYWYRQAAGRGLQLLFYSVGIGQISSEVPQNLSASRPQDRQFILSSKKLLLSDSGFYLCAWASGQQLNEKLFFGSGTQLSVL.

The chain has TRBV7-6 and TRBJ1-1, with D hard to call. From germline, CDR1 is SGHVS and CDR2 FNYEAQ. The V gene lost 1 base and the J gene lost 5 bases, with 11 bases spanning the gap. The CDR3 length is 14 residues. The CDR3 spells CASSLELVSTEAFF. CDR3 DNA sequence: TGTGCCAGCAGCTTAGAACTAGTCTCGACTGAAGCTTTCTTT.

This clone appeared once. The chain employs TRBV3-1 (or the pseudogene TRBV3-2) and TRBJ1-4, with 9 nucleotides matching TRBD1. The V gene end was trimmed by 3 bases and the J gene end by 6 bases; junction bases not matched to a gene: 5. Germline loops: CDR1 LGHDT, CDR2 YNNKEL (reference sequence). The CDR3 totals 15 residues. Here the CDR3 DNA reads TGTGCCAGCAGCCAGCCGGGACAGGGACATGAAAAACTGTTTTTT. Protein: CASSQPGQGHEKLFF.

The chain carries TRBV15 and TRBJ2-2, with D maybe TRBD1 (6 bases). Trimming stripped 1 base from V and 3 bases from J, with 12 bases between. Germline values: CDR1 LNHNV, CDR2 YYDKDF (reference sequence). The CDR3 consists of 16 residues. The CDR3 nucleotides are TGTGCCACCAGCAGAGGACAGGCGCCGGACACCGGGGAGCTGTTTTTT. Protein: CATSRGQAPDTGELFF.

The V call is TRBV15, the J call TRBJ1-2; 8 bases map to TRBD1. Germline V gene lookup returns CDR1 LNHNV and CDR2 YYDKDF (reference sequence). Unmatched junction bases numbered 6, after V lost 3 bases and J lost 3 bases. The CDR3 has 15 residues. The CDR3 spells CATSRQQTGDYGYTF. The DNA for the CDR3 is TGTGCCACCAGCAGGCAACAGACAGGGGACTATGGCTACACCTTC.

Only a few counts were recorded for this clone. The CDR3 loop is CASSPWASGVNNEQFF. As DNA, the CDR3 is TGTGCCAGCTCACCATGGGCTAGCGGGGTTAACAATGAGCAGTTCTTC. The rearrangement uses TRBV18 and TRBJ2-1; 9 bases agree with TRBD2. Per the germline V gene, CDR1 is KGHSH and CDR2 is LQKENI. The V gene end was trimmed by 2 bases and the J gene end by 5 bases; junction bases not matched to a gene: 7. There are 16 residues in the CDR3.

The CDR3 loop reads CASSYTGQGSNYGYTF. As DNA, the CDR3 is TGTGCCAGCAGTTACACCGGACAGGGATCTAACTATGGCTACACCTTC. The J gene is TRBJ1-2, the V gene TRBV6-6, with TRBD1 identical over 8 bases. Germline values: CDR1 MNHNY, CDR2 SVGAGI (reference sequence). With V trimmed by 2 bases and J by 0 bases, 5 bases remained unmatched. This CDR3 is built from 16 residues.